What follows are 10 T cell receptor beta chains derived from one specimen sequenced in a study of T cell responses to AZD1222 COVID-19 vaccine. Some clones are missing from TCRdb's copy, which holds only in-frame ones; the method was immunoSEQ multiplex PCR. This sample carries about 120,000 clones, over 75% of them seen once, and the ten largest clones take approximately 5.9%. The specimen was peripheral blood, collected on day 0 of AZD1222 vaccination. These receptors were obtained from an adult in good health.

The chain is built from TRBV27 and TRBJ1-1, with D unclear. Deletions cut 4 bases from V and 3 bases from J, with 21 bases between. Germline values: CDR1 MNHEY, CDR2 SMNVEV (reference sequence). This CDR3 has 17 residues. DNA for the CDR3: TGTGCCAGCAGTTCTCCCCCTCGGCGCTCCAGGCACACTGAAGCTTTCTTT. It yields the protein CASSSPPRRSRHTEAFF.

The V call is TRBV13, the J call TRBJ2-3; the match to TRBD1 covers 8 bases. The V gene end was trimmed by 4 bases and the J gene end by 6 bases; junction bases not matched to a gene: 6. Germline-derived CDR1 and CDR2 are PRHDT and FYEKMQ (reference sequence). CDR3 length equals 14 residues. In DNA form, the CDR3 reads TGTGCCAGCAGCTCCCGACAGGGGATGGATACGCAGTATTTT. Translation gives CASSSRQGMDTQYF.

The chain combines TRBV2 with TRBJ1-6; D is unclear. In germline, CDR1 is SNHLY, CDR2 FYNNEI. V was shortened by 4 bases and J by 0 bases, with 16 bases between the two germline ends. The CDR3 runs to 18 residues. The chain's CDR3 is CASSVGRSSSSYNSPLHF. The CDR3 DNA is TGTGCCAGCAGTGTCGGCAGGTCCTCTAGCTCCTATAATTCACCCCTCCACTTT.

The rearrangement uses TRBV19 and TRBJ2-2; D is possibly TRBD2 (5 bases). CDR1 and CDR2 (germline): LNHDA, SQIVND (reference sequence). The CDR3 has 13 residues. Trimming left V 4 bases short and J 7 bases short, with 10 bases between. The CDR3: CASSSLGGGELFF. CDR3 nucleotide sequence: TGTGCCAGTAGTAGCTTAGGAGGCGGGGAGCTGTTTTTT.

By share, this clone ranks as medium-sized. Other DNA sequences in the sample encode the same CDR3. The chain carries TRBV28 and TRBJ1-6; D remains unclear. Germline CDR1 MDHEN, CDR2 SYDVKM. Trimming took off 2 bases at V and 1 base at J, with 6 bases between the two ends. The CDR3 is made up of 15 amino acids. The CDR3 DNA is TGTGCCAGCAGTTTAAGAGGGTCCTATAATTCACCCCTCCACTTT. Translated, it gives CASSLRGSYNSPLHF.

The rearrangement joins TRBV6-5 to TRBJ1-5; D is undetermined. The CDR3 has 15 residues. CDR1 MNHEY and CDR2 SVGAGI come from the germline V gene. Trimming shortened V by 2 bases and J by 0 bases, and 8 bases separated the two germline ends. The CDR3 DNA reads as TGTGCCAGCAGTTACGAGCCGAATAGCAATCAGCCCCAGCATTTT. Protein sequence: CASSYEPNSNQPQHF.

This sequence joins TRBV28 and TRBJ1-5; no clear D gene. This CDR3 is built from 14 residues. Trimming stripped 6 bases from V and 7 bases from J, with 16 bases between. Germline V gives CDR1 MDHEN, CDR2 SYDVKM. As DNA, the CDR3 is TGTGCCAGCAGCCCCCGGAACGTCGGACAGCCCCAGCATTTT. Its protein product is CASSPRNVGQPQHF. The complete variable domain, with remaining parts taken from reference TRBV28 and TRBJ1-5, reads DVKVTQSSRYLVKRTGEKVFLECVQDMDHENMFWYRQDPGLGLRLIYFSYDVKMKEKGDIPEGYSVSREKKERFSLILESASTNQTSMYLCASSPRNVGQPQHFGDGTRLSIL.

The chain is built from TRBV27 and TRBJ1-2; a possible D gene is TRBD1 (6 bases). V was clipped by 5 bases and J by 7 bases, with 14 bases between them. The length of the CDR3 is 13 residues. Germline-derived CDR1 and CDR2 are MNHEY and SMNVEV (reference sequence). The CDR3 DNA reads TGTGCCAGCAGTCTACAGGGCTATAGTGGCTACACCTTC. It yields the protein CASSLQGYSGYTF.

In its sample, this clone was seen once. The chain links TRBV28 to TRBJ2-5, with 8 bases fitting TRBD1. CDR1 is MDHEN and CDR2 is SYDVKM in the germline V gene. The length of the CDR3 is 12 residues. V was pared by 8 bases and J by 5 bases, with 4 bases of the junction left unmatched. The CDR3 here is CASRTGYETQYF. DNA for the CDR3: TGTGCCAGCCGGACAGGGTACGAGACCCAGTACTTC. The full variable domain, in which reference TRBV28 and TRBJ2-5 provide the parts outside the CDR3, is DVKVTQSSRYLVKRTGEKVFLECVQDMDHENMFWYRQDPGLGLRLIYFSYDVKMKEKGDIPEGYSVSREKKERFSLILESASTNQTSMYLCASRTGYETQYFGPGTRLLVL.

For the CDR3, the DNA is TGTGCCAGCAGGATGGACAGTTCTCATGAAAAACTGTTTTTT. It is translated as CASRMDSSHEKLFF. The chain recombines TRBV2 with TRBJ1-4; D is possibly TRBD1 (6 bases). The CDR3 spans 14 residues. V lost 6 bases and J lost 6, with 14 bases in between. Germline values: CDR1 SNHLY, CDR2 FYNNEI.